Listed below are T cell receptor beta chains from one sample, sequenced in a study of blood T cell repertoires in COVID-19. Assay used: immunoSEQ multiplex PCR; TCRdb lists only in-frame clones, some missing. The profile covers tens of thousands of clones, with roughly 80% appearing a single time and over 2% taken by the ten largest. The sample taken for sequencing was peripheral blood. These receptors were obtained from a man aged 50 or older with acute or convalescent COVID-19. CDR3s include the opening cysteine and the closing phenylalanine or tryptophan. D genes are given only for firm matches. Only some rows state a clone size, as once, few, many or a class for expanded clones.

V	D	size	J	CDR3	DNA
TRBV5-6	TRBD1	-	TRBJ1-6	CASSGTANSPLHF	TGTGCCAGCAGCGGGACAGCTAATTCACCCCTCCACTTT
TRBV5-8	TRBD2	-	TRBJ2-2	CASSLAGGYTGELFF	TGTGCCAGCAGCTTGGCGGGAGGGTACACCGGGGAGCTGTTTTTT
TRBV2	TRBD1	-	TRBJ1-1	CAGLWTGMTTEAFF	TGTGCCGGGCTTTGGACAGGGATGACCACTGAAGCTTTCTTT
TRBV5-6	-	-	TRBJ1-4	CASSLRPLGGGEKLFF	TGTGCCAGCAGCTTGCGCCCCCTTGGGGGAGGCGAAAAACTGTTTTTT
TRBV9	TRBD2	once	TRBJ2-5	CASSGAGGVGETQYF	TGTGCCAGCAGCGGAGCGGGAGGGGTGGGCGAGACCCAGTACTTC
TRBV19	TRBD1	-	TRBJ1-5	CASSPQGGSNQPQHF	TGTGCCAGTAGTCCACAGGGGGGTAGCAATCAGCCCCAGCATTTT
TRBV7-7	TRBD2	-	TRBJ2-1	CASSRAGGLDEQFF	TGTGCTAGCAGCCGGGCGGGAGGGTTAGATGAGCAGTTCTTC
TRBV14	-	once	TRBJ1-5	CASSQSGAPGQPQHF	TGTGCCAGCAGCCAGTCCGGCGCCCCAGGTCAGCCCCAGCATTTT
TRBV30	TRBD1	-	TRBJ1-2	CAWSVDRGLYYGYTF	TGTGCCTGGAGCGTAGACAGGGGGCTGTACTATGGCTACACCTTC
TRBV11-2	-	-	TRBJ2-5	CASSLGLGLQETQYF	TGTGCCAGCAGCTTAGGGCTGGGGCTACAAGAGACCCAGTACTTC
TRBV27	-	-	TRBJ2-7	CASRTTEPGEGNEQYF	TGTGCCAGCCGAACCACGGAGCCAGGGGAGGGGAACGAGCAGTACTTC
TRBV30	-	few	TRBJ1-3	CACVTRGGGNTIYF	TGTGCCTGCGTTACCCGGGGAGGTGGAAACACCATATATTTT
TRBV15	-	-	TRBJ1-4	CATSSARRDTEKLFF	TGTGCCACCAGCAGCGCCCGCAGGGACACTGAAAAACTGTTTTTT
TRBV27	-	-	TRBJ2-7	CASSLGWGDTYEQYF	TGTGCCAGCAGTTTAGGTTGGGGGGATACCTACGAGCAGTACTTC
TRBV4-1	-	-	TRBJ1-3	CASSQEQESGNTIYF	TGCGCCAGCAGCCAAGAACAGGAATCTGGAAACACCATATATTTT
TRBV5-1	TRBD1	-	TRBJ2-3	CASSLGDRELDTQYF	TGCGCCAGCAGCTTGGGTGACAGGGAGCTAGATACGCAGTATTTT
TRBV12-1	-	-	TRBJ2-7	CASSFRSSYEQYF	TGTGCCAGCAGCTTTCGGAGCTCCTACGAGCAGTACTTC
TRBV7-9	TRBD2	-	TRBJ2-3	CASSPGTSGYTDTQYF	TGTGCCAGCAGCCCGGGGACTAGCGGATACACAGATACGCAGTATTTT
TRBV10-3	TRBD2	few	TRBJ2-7	CAIGGRTDYEQYF	TGTGCCATCGGCGGGAGGACCGACTACGAGCAGTACTTC
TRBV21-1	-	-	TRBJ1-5	CASSKAGHIGNQPQHF	TGTGCCAGCAGCAAAGCGGGACACATCGGGAATCAGCCCCAGCATTTT
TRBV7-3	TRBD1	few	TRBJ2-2	CASSPTGGATGELFF	TGTGCCAGCAGCCCCACAGGGGGCGCAACCGGGGAGCTGTTTTTT
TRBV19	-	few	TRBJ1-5	CATSTDPSNQPQHF	TGTGCCACCTCGACAGACCCTAGCAATCAGCCCCAGCATTTT
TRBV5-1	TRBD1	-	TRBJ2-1	CASRLDGTGGNEQFF	TGCGCCAGCAGATTGGATGGGACAGGGGGTAATGAGCAGTTCTTC
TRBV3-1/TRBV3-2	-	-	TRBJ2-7	CASSSGQFYEQYF	TGTGCCAGCAGCTCGGGACAATTCTACGAGCAGTACTTC
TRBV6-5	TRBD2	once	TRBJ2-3	CASKKTSGLTDTQYF	TGTGCCAGCAAGAAGACTAGCGGACTCACAGATACGCAGTATTTT
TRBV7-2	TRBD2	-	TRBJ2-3	CASSLVLAGGWGVADTQYF	TGTGCCAGCAGCTTAGTCTTAGCGGGAGGCTGGGGGGTTGCAGATACGCAGTATTTT
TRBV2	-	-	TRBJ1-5	CASSETDSNQPQHF	TGTGCCAGCAGTGAAACAGATAGCAATCAGCCCCAGCATTTT
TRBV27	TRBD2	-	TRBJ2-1	CAAKGTSGNNEQFF	TGTGCCGCCAAGGGGACTAGCGGGAACAATGAGCAGTTCTTC
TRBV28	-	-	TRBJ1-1	CASRQAFMNTEAFF	TGTGCCAGCAGACAGGCCTTCATGAACACTGAAGCTTTCTTT
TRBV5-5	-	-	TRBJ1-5	CASSFSVDNQPQHF	TGTGCCAGCAGCTTTAGTGTCGACAATCAGCCCCAGCATTTT
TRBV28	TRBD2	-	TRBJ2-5	CASSRQSPGTSGGWSETQYF	TGTGCCAGCAGTCGTCAAAGCCCCGGGACTAGCGGGGGGTGGAGCGAGACCCAGTACTTC
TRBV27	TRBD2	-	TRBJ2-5	CASIGTSGSTPSEMETQYF	TGTGCCAGCATTGGGACCAGCGGGAGTACTCCTAGTGAGATGGAGACCCAGTACTTC
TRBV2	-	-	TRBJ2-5	CATTRRDSGETQYF	TGTGCCACTACTCGACGGGACTCCGGTGAGACCCAGTACTTC
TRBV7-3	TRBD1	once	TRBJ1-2	CASSSGTGGNGGYTF	TGTGCCAGCAGCTCAGGGACAGGGGGCAACGGTGGCTACACCTTC
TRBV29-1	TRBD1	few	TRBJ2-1	CSLSPGQSYNEQFF	TGCAGTTTATCTCCGGGACAGTCCTACAATGAGCAGTTCTTC
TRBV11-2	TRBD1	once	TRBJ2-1	CASTEGGRYNEQFF	TGTGCCAGCACCGAAGGGGGCCGATACAATGAGCAGTTCTTC
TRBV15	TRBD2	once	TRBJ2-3	CATSRGASGSTDTQYF	TGTGCCACCAGCAGAGGTGCTAGCGGGAGCACAGATACGCAGTATTTT
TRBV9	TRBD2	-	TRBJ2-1	CASSVGTSGRRNEQFF	TGTGCCAGCAGCGTCGGGACTAGCGGGAGGAGGAATGAGCAGTTCTTC
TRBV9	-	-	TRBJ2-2	CASSPRDTPNTGELFF	TGTGCCAGCAGCCCGAGAGATACTCCGAACACCGGGGAGCTGTTTTTT
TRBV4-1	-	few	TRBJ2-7	CASSHRPAKVYEQYF	TGCGCCAGCAGCCACAGGCCTGCGAAAGTCTACGAGCAGTACTTC